Listed below are T cell receptor beta chains from one sample, sequenced in a study of OX40 agonist ivuxolimab in advanced cancers. Profiled with immunoSEQ multiplex PCR; TCRdb holds only in-frame clones, not every one. The sample holds around 84,000 clones; roughly 84% are singletons and the top ten take around 6.6%. The sequenced sample was CD4+ or CD8+ T cells sorted from blood, obtained in a trial of the OX40 agonist ivuxolimab. The origin of the receptors is an adult with an advanced solid tumor such as melanoma, head and neck, liver or kidney cancer. Each CDR3 is given with its conserved first and last residue. Each record gives: clone size, J gene, V gene, D gene, CDR3 DNA, CDR3 protein. D genes are given only for firm matches. The listing skips clone size in some rows; elsewhere it reads once, few, many or a size class.

clone size: NA; J gene: TRBJ2-7; V gene: TRBV7-8; D gene: TRBD2; CDR3 DNA: TGTGCCAGCAGCCCTACTAGCGGGGCCTACGAGCAGTACTTC; CDR3 protein: CASSPTSGAYEQYF
clone size: NA; J gene: TRBJ1-5; V gene: TRBV6-6; D gene: NA; CDR3 DNA: TGTGCCAGCAGCTCTCAGGGTCAGCCCCAGCATTTT; CDR3 protein: CASSSQGQPQHF
clone size: few; J gene: TRBJ2-5; V gene: TRBV5-1; D gene: NA; CDR3 DNA: TGCGCCAGCCAAGCTGTGCCGCAAGAGACCCAGTACTTC; CDR3 protein: CASQAVPQETQYF
clone size: NA; J gene: TRBJ1-2; V gene: TRBV9; D gene: TRBD1; CDR3 DNA: TGTGCCAGCAGCGGCCCACAGGGGGCTCGAGGCTACACCTTC; CDR3 protein: CASSGPQGARGYTF
clone size: once; J gene: TRBJ2-2; V gene: TRBV7-9; D gene: NA; CDR3 DNA: TGTGCCAGCAGTTTAGTAATGGACACCGGGGAGCTGTTTTTT; CDR3 protein: CASSLVMDTGELFF
clone size: NA; J gene: TRBJ2-1; V gene: TRBV6-1; D gene: TRBD2; CDR3 DNA: TGTGCCAGCAGTGATAGAGTCGCGGGGGGCTCCGAGCAGTTCTTC; CDR3 protein: CASSDRVAGGSEQFF
clone size: NA; J gene: TRBJ2-5; V gene: TRBV20-1; D gene: NA; CDR3 DNA: TGCAGTGCTATTGTCAAAGAGACCCAGTACTTC; CDR3 protein: CSAIVKETQYF
clone size: once; J gene: TRBJ2-7; V gene: TRBV28; D gene: NA; CDR3 DNA: TGTGCCAGCAGCCCTTTCGGCAGGACCTTCTACGAGCAGTACTTC; CDR3 protein: CASSPFGRTFYEQYF
clone size: NA; J gene: TRBJ2-7; V gene: TRBV4-2; D gene: TRBD1; CDR3 DNA: TGTGCCAGCAGCCCCTTCGGACAGGGCGAGCAGTACTTC; CDR3 protein: CASSPFGQGEQYF
clone size: many; J gene: TRBJ1-1; V gene: TRBV27; D gene: NA; CDR3 DNA: TGTGCCAGCAGTTTATCCCACAGGGCCACTGAAGCTTTCTTT; CDR3 protein: CASSLSHRATEAFF
clone size: NA; J gene: TRBJ2-7; V gene: TRBV5-5; D gene: NA; CDR3 DNA: TGTGCCAGCAGCCAATCGCGACAGAGCTACGAGCAGTACTTC; CDR3 protein: CASSQSRQSYEQYF
clone size: many; J gene: TRBJ2-7; V gene: TRBV6-5; D gene: TRBD1; CDR3 DNA: TGTGCCAGCAGCCGCACAGGGGATTCATGGGCGGAGCAGTACTTC; CDR3 protein: CASSRTGDSWAEQYF
clone size: NA; J gene: TRBJ1-1; V gene: TRBV6-5; D gene: TRBD1; CDR3 DNA: TGTGCCAGCAGTTACCAGGGGGGGGCGCGGACTGAAGCTTTCTTT; CDR3 protein: CASSYQGGARTEAFF
clone size: NA; J gene: TRBJ1-1; V gene: TRBV13; D gene: TRBD1; CDR3 DNA: TGTGCCAGCAGCCTACTGGGGACAGCAATAATGAACACTGAAGCTTTCTTT; CDR3 protein: CASSLLGTAIMNTEAFF
clone size: NA; J gene: TRBJ1-1; V gene: TRBV6-1; D gene: NA; CDR3 DNA: TGTGCCAGCATTAGGAGGCGGAACACTGAAGCTTTCTTT; CDR3 protein: CASIRRRNTEAFF
clone size: NA; J gene: TRBJ1-1; V gene: TRBV5-4; D gene: NA; CDR3 DNA: TGTGCCAGCAGCCGGCGGGACTTTGGGGAAACTGAAGCTTTCTTT; CDR3 protein: CASSRRDFGETEAFF
clone size: NA; J gene: TRBJ1-1; V gene: TRBV11-3; D gene: NA; CDR3 DNA: TGTGCCAGCAGCTTGGGGGACGCCGCAATGAACACTGAAGCTTTCTTT; CDR3 protein: CASSLGDAAMNTEAFF
clone size: NA; J gene: TRBJ1-2; V gene: TRBV7-6; D gene: NA; CDR3 DNA: TGTGCCAGCAGTCAGGACCGAAACTATGGCTACACCTTC; CDR3 protein: CASSQDRNYGYTF
clone size: NA; J gene: TRBJ1-2; V gene: TRBV7-9; D gene: NA; CDR3 DNA: TGTGCCAGCAGCCCTCGGTTGGTCGGCTACACCTTC; CDR3 protein: CASSPRLVGYTF
clone size: NA; J gene: TRBJ1-1; V gene: TRBV27; D gene: TRBD1; CDR3 DNA: TGTGCCAGCAGTCCCCGGGACAGGGAGGGGGTCACTGAAGCTTTCTTT; CDR3 protein: CASSPRDREGVTEAFF
clone size: NA; J gene: TRBJ1-2; V gene: TRBV4-2; D gene: NA; CDR3 DNA: TGTGCCAGCAGCCAAGAGAACATAGTTACAGGGTATGGCTATGGCTACACCTTC; CDR3 protein: CASSQENIVTGYGYGYTF
clone size: once; J gene: TRBJ2-3; V gene: TRBV2; D gene: TRBD1; CDR3 DNA: TGTGCCAGCAGTGCCGAGACAGGGGAGGCAGATACGCAGTATTTT; CDR3 protein: CASSAETGEADTQYF
clone size: NA; J gene: TRBJ1-5; V gene: TRBV7-9; D gene: TRBD1; CDR3 DNA: TGTGCCAGCAGCTTATGGACAGGGAAAAATCAGCCCCAGCATTTT; CDR3 protein: CASSLWTGKNQPQHF
clone size: NA; J gene: TRBJ1-1; V gene: TRBV18; D gene: TRBD1; CDR3 DNA: TGTGCCAGCTCACGTGGGACAGGGAAATTCACTGAAGCTTTCTTT; CDR3 protein: CASSRGTGKFTEAFF
clone size: NA; J gene: TRBJ2-7; V gene: TRBV6-1; D gene: NA; CDR3 DNA: TGTGCCAGCAGTGAATTGAGGGGACCAGCCTACGAGCAGTACTTC; CDR3 protein: CASSELRGPAYEQYF
clone size: NA; J gene: TRBJ2-1; V gene: TRBV7-6; D gene: TRBD2; CDR3 DNA: TGTGCCAGCAGCTCACTAGCGGGAGCTCCCAATGAGCAGTTCTTC; CDR3 protein: CASSSLAGAPNEQFF
clone size: NA; J gene: TRBJ2-1; V gene: TRBV7-9; D gene: NA; CDR3 DNA: TGTGCCAGCAGCTTAAAAGTGGGGGTCTCCTACAATGAGCAGTTCTTC; CDR3 protein: CASSLKVGVSYNEQFF
clone size: NA; J gene: TRBJ1-3; V gene: TRBV6-1; D gene: TRBD1; CDR3 DNA: TGTGCCAGCAGTGGGAACAGGGGTTCTGGAAACACCATATATTTT; CDR3 protein: CASSGNRGSGNTIYF
clone size: NA; J gene: TRBJ2-1; V gene: TRBV7-3; D gene: TRBD2; CDR3 DNA: TGTGCCAGCAGCCTCGATTCTAAGGGGAGGGGATACAATGAGCAGTTCTTC; CDR3 protein: CASSLDSKGRGYNEQFF
clone size: NA; J gene: TRBJ2-2; V gene: TRBV7-9; D gene: NA; CDR3 DNA: TGTGCCAGCAGCTTTCGGTCAGAGAACACCGGGGAGCTGTTTTTT; CDR3 protein: CASSFRSENTGELFF
clone size: NA; J gene: TRBJ2-3; V gene: TRBV15; D gene: TRBD1; CDR3 DNA: TGTGCCACCAGCGAATACGGACAGGGAACAGATACGCAGTATTTT; CDR3 protein: CATSEYGQGTDTQYF
clone size: NA; J gene: TRBJ2-1; V gene: TRBV27; D gene: NA; CDR3 DNA: TGTGCCAGCAGTTATGGGGGATCCTACAATGAGCAGTTCTTC; CDR3 protein: CASSYGGSYNEQFF
clone size: NA; J gene: TRBJ2-2; V gene: TRBV5-5; D gene: NA; CDR3 DNA: TGTGCCAGCAGGATGGCAGGGGTGGACACCGGGGAGCTGTTTTTT; CDR3 protein: CASRMAGVDTGELFF
clone size: NA; J gene: TRBJ1-2; V gene: TRBV7-2; D gene: NA; CDR3 DNA: TGTGCCAGCAGCCCTTATACCTCCTATGGCTACACCTTC; CDR3 protein: CASSPYTSYGYTF
clone size: NA; J gene: TRBJ2-1; V gene: TRBV5-1; D gene: NA; CDR3 DNA: TGCGCCAGCAGCTTGGGTCAGGGGAGTGATGAGCAGTTCTTC; CDR3 protein: CASSLGQGSDEQFF
clone size: NA; J gene: TRBJ1-5; V gene: TRBV7-6; D gene: NA; CDR3 DNA: TGTGCCAGCAGCTTGCAATCAGGGCCTAATCAGCCCCAGCATTTT; CDR3 protein: CASSLQSGPNQPQHF
clone size: few; J gene: TRBJ1-1; V gene: TRBV6-1; D gene: NA; CDR3 DNA: TGTGCCAGCAGTGAAGTCGCCACATCCTCATCTGAAGCTTTCTTT; CDR3 protein: CASSEVATSSSEAFF
clone size: NA; J gene: TRBJ2-5; V gene: TRBV5-1; D gene: NA; CDR3 DNA: TGCGCCAGCAGCCCCTGGGGTGAGGAGACCCAGTACTTC; CDR3 protein: CASSPWGEETQYF
clone size: NA; J gene: TRBJ1-2; V gene: TRBV6-5; D gene: NA; CDR3 DNA: TGTGCCAGCAGTTACTCCCTTGAGCAGTTGTACTATGGCTACACCTTC; CDR3 protein: CASSYSLEQLYYGYTF
clone size: NA; J gene: TRBJ1-1; V gene: TRBV7-9; D gene: NA; CDR3 DNA: TGTGCCAGCTGTAGGGTAGGGAAGTACACTGAAGCTTTCTTT; CDR3 protein: CASCRVGKYTEAFF
clone size: once; J gene: TRBJ2-1; V gene: TRBV30; D gene: NA; CDR3 DNA: TGTGCCTGGAGTGGGGTTGTGCCGACGACCAACTACTATGAGCAGTTCTTC; CDR3 protein: CAWSGVVPTTNYYEQFF
clone size: NA; J gene: TRBJ1-6; V gene: TRBV19; D gene: NA; CDR3 DNA: TGTGCCAGTAGTCCAGACCGAGGCTCGGGTAATTCACCCCTCCACTTT; CDR3 protein: CASSPDRGSGNSPLHF
clone size: NA; J gene: TRBJ1-1; V gene: TRBV6-1; D gene: NA; CDR3 DNA: TGTGCCAGCATCAAAGAGGGGGGATTGAACACTGAAGCTTTCTTT; CDR3 protein: CASIKEGGLNTEAFF
clone size: once; J gene: TRBJ2-1; V gene: TRBV11-3; D gene: NA; CDR3 DNA: TGTGCCAGCAGCACAGGAGCCTACAATGAGCAGTTCTTC; CDR3 protein: CASSTGAYNEQFF
clone size: NA; J gene: TRBJ2-1; V gene: TRBV25-1; D gene: NA; CDR3 DNA: TGTGCCTCTGGAAGGGATGAGCAGTTCTTC; CDR3 protein: CASGRDEQFF
clone size: NA; J gene: TRBJ2-7; V gene: TRBV19; D gene: TRBD2; CDR3 DNA: TGTGCCAGTAGCGCGGGAGAAGGATACGAGCAGTACTTC; CDR3 protein: CASSAGEGYEQYF